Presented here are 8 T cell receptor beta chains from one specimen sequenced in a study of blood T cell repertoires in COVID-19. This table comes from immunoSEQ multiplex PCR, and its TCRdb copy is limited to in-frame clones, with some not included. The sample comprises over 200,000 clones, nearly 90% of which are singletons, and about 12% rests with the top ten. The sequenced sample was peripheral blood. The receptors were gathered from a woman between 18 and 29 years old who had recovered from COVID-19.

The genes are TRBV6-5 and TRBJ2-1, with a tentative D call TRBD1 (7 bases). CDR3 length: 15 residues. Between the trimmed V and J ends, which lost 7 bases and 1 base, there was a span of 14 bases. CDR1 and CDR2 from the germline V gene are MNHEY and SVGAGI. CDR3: CASMRRDRSYNEQFF. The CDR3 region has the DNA TGTGCCAGCATGAGGAGGGACAGATCCTACAATGAGCAGTTCTTC.

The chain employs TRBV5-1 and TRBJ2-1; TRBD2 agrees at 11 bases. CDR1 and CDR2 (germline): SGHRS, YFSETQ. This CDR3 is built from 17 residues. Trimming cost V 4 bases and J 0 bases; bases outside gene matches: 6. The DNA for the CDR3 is TGCGCCAGCAGCCCTGGACTAGCGGGCCACTCCTACAATGAGCAGTTCTTC. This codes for CASSPGLAGHSYNEQFF.

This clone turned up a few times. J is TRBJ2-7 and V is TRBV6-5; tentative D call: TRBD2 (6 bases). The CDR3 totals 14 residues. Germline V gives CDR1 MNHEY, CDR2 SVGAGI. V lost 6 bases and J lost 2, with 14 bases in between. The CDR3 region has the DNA TGTGCCAGCAGGATGGGGCTAGCGACCTACGAGCAGTACTTC. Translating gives CASRMGLATYEQYF.

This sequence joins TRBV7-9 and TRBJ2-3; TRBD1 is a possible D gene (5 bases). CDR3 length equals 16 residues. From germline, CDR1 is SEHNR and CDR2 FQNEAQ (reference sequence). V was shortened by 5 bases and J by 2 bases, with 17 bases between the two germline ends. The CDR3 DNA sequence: TGTGCCAGCAGCGTATCAGACAGCGTAGCCACAGATACGCAGTATTTT. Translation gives CASSVSDSVATDTQYF.

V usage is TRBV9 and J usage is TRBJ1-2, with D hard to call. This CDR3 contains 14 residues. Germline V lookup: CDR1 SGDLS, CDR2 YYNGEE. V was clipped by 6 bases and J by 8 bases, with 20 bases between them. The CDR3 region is CASTLSGHVGGYTF. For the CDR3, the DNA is TGTGCCAGCACACTCAGCGGGCATGTAGGGGGCTACACCTTC.

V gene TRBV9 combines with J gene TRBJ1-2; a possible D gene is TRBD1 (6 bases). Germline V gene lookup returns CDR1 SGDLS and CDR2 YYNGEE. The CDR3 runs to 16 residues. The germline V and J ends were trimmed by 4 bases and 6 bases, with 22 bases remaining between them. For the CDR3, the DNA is TGTGCCAGCAGCAAACTACGGACAGACGTTTCGGATGGCTACACCTTC. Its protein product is CASSKLRTDVSDGYTF.

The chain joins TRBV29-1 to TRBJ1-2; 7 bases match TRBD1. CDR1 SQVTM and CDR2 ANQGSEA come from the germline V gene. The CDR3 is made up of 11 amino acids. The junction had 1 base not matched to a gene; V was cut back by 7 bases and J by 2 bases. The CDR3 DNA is TGCAGCGGGACAGGCAACTATGGCTACACCTTC. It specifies CSGTGNYGYTF.

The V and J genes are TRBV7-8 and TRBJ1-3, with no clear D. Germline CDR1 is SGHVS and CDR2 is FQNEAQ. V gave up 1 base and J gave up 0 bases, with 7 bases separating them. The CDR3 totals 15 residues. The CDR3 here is CASSLDSRSGNTIYF. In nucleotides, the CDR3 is TGTGCCAGCAGCTTAGACAGCCGCTCTGGAAACACCATATATTTT.